Each of the 16 T cell receptor beta chains below was sequenced from the same sample in a study of tumor and adjacent non-tumor tissue in lung cancer. The library came from three nested PCR rounds adapted from ARM-PCR protocols. TCRdb analysed the multiplex PCR reads with MiXCR anew, one entry per CDR3 protein. The sample comprises under 85,000 distinct CDR3 sequences, over 65% of which are singletons, and roughly 37% rests with the top ten. This sample's RNA came from whole unsorted tissue. This non-tumor lung sample came from over 3 cm beyond the tumor edge. The sequencing input was distant non-tumor lung tissue. The receptor source for this set is a man aged 65 to 85 with non-small cell lung cancer.

This clonotype was seen at least ten times. This sequence joins TRBV6-6 and TRBJ1-2, with 11 bases matching TRBD1. The CDR3 runs to 16 residues. From germline, CDR1 is MNHNY and CDR2 SVGAGI (reference sequence). J lost 8 bases, V lost 5 bases, and 13 bases had no gene match. CDR3 loop: CASSPKDGQGAKGYTF. DNA of the CDR3: TGTGCCAGCAGTCCTAAAGACGGACAGGGGGCAAAAGGCTACACCTTC.

About this clonotype: One end of the junction does not line up with germline, which may come from a read error. The chain employs TRBV11-3 and TRBJ1-1; possibly TRBD1 for D (6 bases). The germline V gene encodes CDR1 SGHNT and CDR2 YENEEA. The CDR3 length is 16 residues. The DNA of the CDR3 is TGTGACCGCAGCTTCCAGGACAGAACCCTGAACACTGAAGCTTCCTTT. This sequence encodes CDRSFQDRTLNTEASF.

On this clonotype: This may be a read error: a much more frequent sequence differs by one nucleotide. The V gene is TRBV5-4, the J gene TRBJ2-1, with D maybe TRBD1 (7 bases). V was cut by 4 bases and J by 9 bases, with 23 bases left in between. In germline, CDR1 is SGHNT, CDR2 YYREEE (reference sequence). The CDR3 extends over 16 amino acids. CDR3 in DNA: TGTGCCAGCAGCGGGATGGAGGGCAACAACAGGGGTGAGCAGTTCTTC. It codes for CASSGMEGNNRGEQFF.

As concerns this clonotype: Given a much more abundant clone one base away, this may be a read error. The chain carries TRBV6-2 or TRBV6-3 and TRBJ2-5, with TRBD2 matching over 9 bases. V was clipped by 9 bases and J by 4 bases; unmatched bases: 15. The germline V gene encodes CDR1 MNHEY and CDR2 SVGEGT. The CDR3 contains 16 residues. The CDR3 region has the DNA TGTGCCAGACGGCGGGGGGGATCGCGGTATCGAGAGACCCAGTACTTC. This gives the protein CARRRGGSRYRETQYF.

A remark on this clonotype: It is likely a read error, because the conserved phenylalanine at the end of the CDR3 is missing. The V call is TRBV6-6, the J call TRBJ2-1, with D perhaps TRBD1 (6 bases). This CDR3 region has 13 residues. CDR1 MNHNY and CDR2 SVGAGI come from the germline V gene (reference sequence). The CDR3 region is CTSSSQGSGEQFL. The CDR3 DNA is TGTACCAGCAGTTCACAGGGCTCGGGTGAGCAGTTCTTA.

As DNA, the CDR3 is TGCGCCAGCAGCTTGGTTCCCTTAAGGACAAGGTCCACTGAAGCTTTCTTT. Its translation is CASSLVPLRTRSTEAFF. The chain has TRBV5-1 and TRBJ1-1, with D possibly matching TRBD1 (5 bases). This CDR3 has 17 residues. CDR1 is SGHRS and CDR2 is YFSETQ in the germline V gene. V lost 0 bases to trimming and J lost 4 bases, with 19 bases between them.

Concerning this clonotype itself: This may stem from a read error, because a much larger clone lies one nucleotide away. V usage is TRBV12-3 or TRBV12-4 and J usage is TRBJ1-1, with D unresolved. CDR3 length: 12 amino acids. CDR3 amino acids: CASSGSPNEASF. CDR3 nucleotides: TGTGCCAGCAGCGGTTCCCCGAATGAAGCTTCCTTT.

Ten or more counts support this clonotype. The V call is TRBV6-2 or TRBV6-3, the J call TRBJ2-3, with D perhaps TRBD1 or TRBD2 (5 bases each). CDR3 length: 15 amino acids. The V end was cut by 4 bases, the J end by 3 bases, with 14 bases between. The germline CDR1 and CDR2 sequences are MNHEY and SVGEGT. CDR3 in amino acids: CASSWSGPATDTQYF. The CDR3 DNA reads as TGTGCCAGCAGTTGGTCGGGACCGGCGACAGATACGCAGTATTTT.

Concerning this clonotype itself: At one end the junction does not follow the germline gene, possibly because of a read error. The rearrangement uses TRBV11-2 and TRBJ2-3; tentative D call: TRBD2 (5 bases). The germline gives CDR1 SGHAT, CDR2 FQNNGV. This CDR3 comprises 15 residues. The CDR3 is CARNRREVSKDKQYF. CDR3 bases: TGTGCCAGGAACCGTCGGGAAGTAAGCAAAGATAAGCAGTATTTT.

A note on this clonotype: A much bigger clone sits one base away, suggesting this may be a read error. As the CDR3 is not closed by the conserved phenylalanine or tryptophan, this likely results from a read error. The chain is built from TRBV6-1 and TRBJ2-3; D remains unclear. Trimming removed 6 bases from V and 0 bases from J, with 7 bases in between. The germline gives CDR1 MNHNS, CDR2 SASEGT. The CDR3 extends over 13 amino acids. CDR3 sequence reads: CASRPASTDTQYC. For the CDR3, the DNA is TGTGCCAGCAGACCCGCTAGCACAGATACGCAGTATTGT.

As for this clonotype: The CDR3 does not end in the conserved phenylalanine or tryptophan, so this is likely a read error. The V gene is TRBV4-3, the J gene TRBJ1-1; tentatively, D is TRBD1 (5 bases). Germline CDR1 and CDR2: LGHNA and YSLEER. Trimming shortened V by 0 bases and J by 9 bases, and 14 bases separated the two germline ends. The length of the CDR3 is 14 residues. DNA of the CDR3: TGCGCCAGCAGCCAAGATCTTGGGGACGGGAAAGCTTTCTCC. Translated: CASSQDLGDGKAFS.

Concerning this clonotype itself: An end of the junction does not agree with germline; a read error may underlie this. This chain links TRBV6-6 with TRBJ1-5; 9 bases map to TRBD1. The CDR3 totals 15 residues. Per germline, CDR1 MNHNY and CDR2 SVGAGI (reference sequence). CDR3 residues: CTSTPQGAGNQSQHF. Written as DNA, the CDR3 is TGTACCAGCACCCCACAGGGGGCAGGCAATCAGTCCCAGCATTTT.

The V gene is TRBV7-8, the J gene TRBJ2-7; D tentatively fits TRBD1 or TRBD2 (5 bases each). The ends were cut back, 8 bases at V and 2 bases at J, with 13 bases in the middle. CDR1 and CDR2 from the germline V gene are SGHVS and FQNEAQ. The CDR3 runs 13 residues. CDR3 nucleotides: TGTGCCAGCTCATGGGGGTCTACCTACGAGCAGTACTTC. Amino acids: CASSWGSTYEQYF.

J is TRBJ2-7 and V is TRBV10-3, with D unclear. V was shortened by 4 bases and J by 1 base, with 14 bases between the two germline ends. The CDR3 sequence is 15 residues long. CDR1 is ENHRY, CDR2 SYGVKD, per germline. The CDR3 DNA reads TGTGCCATCAGTGTGCCCAATATCTGGTCCTACGAGCAGTACTTC. This translates into CAISVPNIWSYEQYF.

This clonotype has just a few counts. The rearrangement joins TRBV29-1 to TRBJ2-3; D might be TRBD1 or TRBD2, each matching 6 bases. Germline CDR1 SQVTM, CDR2 ANQGSEA. This CDR3 is built from 16 residues. Trimming pared 6 bases from V and 0 bases from J, leaving 19 bases between. The CDR3, as DNA: TGCAGCGTCCAATTACAGGGTAGCGGAAGCACAGATACGCAGTATTTT. It encodes CSVQLQGSGSTDTQYF.

Comments on this clonotype: A clone one base away is much larger, so this may be a read error. The CDR3 DNA is TGTGCCAGCAGTTTAAGACTAGCGGGGGCCGGGGAGCTGTTATTT. It translates to CASSLRLAGAGELLF. The chain recombines TRBV12-3 or TRBV12-4 with TRBJ2-2; 12 nucleotides match TRBD2. The length of the CDR3 is 15 residues.